This entry concerns a single T cell receptor (beta chain). Its antigen remains undetermined. No base-level quality is on record; no much larger clone is a single base apart. The germline V gene (reference sequence) sets CDR1 to SEHNR and CDR2 to FQNEAQ. Measured from the cysteine to the phenylalanine, the CDR3 is 14 residues long. Solely the CDR3 DNA is kept, with 42 bases framed from the first base. V drops 6 bases and J drops 4 bases, leaving 15 bases in between. These data come from a study of T cell changes during pregnancy in multiple sclerosis (dated by TCRdb to between 2019 and 2020). Context from the whole study: The study looked at changes in the T cell repertoire across pregnancy in women with multiple sclerosis.

The library came from the immunoSEQ multiplex PCR assay. TCRdb mirrors the immuneACCESS table, restricted to in-frame sequences. Some clones are absent from its copies; in checked studies, under half trace to an unresolved V gene, and the reason for the others is unknown. The sample table contains around 92,000 clones; only one count was recorded for approximately 94% of them. 0.99% of the sample rests with the top ten. The sample in question was peripheral blood, obtained after pregnancy. The chain uses TRBV7-9 and TRBJ1-2, with the D gene not confidently named. This TCR was recovered from a female donor with multiple sclerosis, enrolled in a pregnancy study. The CDR3 sequence is CASRGSNYPYGYTF. The DNA is as follows: TGTGCCAGCAGAGGGAGCAATTACCCCTATGGCTACACCTTC.